A single sample gave rise to the 24 T cell receptor beta chains below, sequenced in a study of blood T cell repertoires in COVID-19 (dated by TCRdb to the early 2020s). The library was generated by the immunoSEQ multiplex PCR assay. Drawn from immuneACCESS, this table holds only the in-frame rearrangements with V and J called that TCRdb kept. Clones are partly lost; checked studies trace under half to an unresolved V gene and leave the rest unexplained. The sample table lists 220,000 or so clones, about 85% of them with a count of one. The top ten clonotypes cover 5% to 6.5% of the sample. Sequenced: peripheral blood. Source of these receptors: a woman aged 60-75 years who had recovered from COVID-19.

The chain links TRBV5-1 to TRBJ1-1, with 10 positions matching TRBD1. Per the germline V gene, CDR1 is SGHRS and CDR2 is YFSETQ. The CDR3 length is 14 residues. The J segment lost 1 base and the V segment lost 3 bases, leaving 0 bases of the junction unmatched. The CDR3 sequence: CASSWDRGNTEAFF. DNA of the CDR3: TGCGCCAGCAGCTGGGACAGGGGGAACACTGAAGCTTTCTTT.

The chain is built from TRBV3-1 (or the pseudogene TRBV3-2) and TRBJ2-6, with TRBD1 matching over 11 bases. Per germline, CDR1 LGHDT and CDR2 YNNKEL (reference sequence). V lost 8 bases, J lost 1 base, and 10 bases stayed unmatched. This CDR3 is 18 amino acids long. The CDR3 nucleotides are TGTGCCAGCCAGGCCCGGGACAGGGGGGATTCTGGGGCCAACGTCCTGACTTTC. Protein sequence: CASQARDRGDSGANVLTF.

This clone was counted between two and nine times. The V and J genes are TRBV5-4 and TRBJ1-1; perhaps TRBD1 as D (5 bases). With 0 bases removed from V and 3 bases from J, the gap between germline ends came to 15 bases. Germline loops: CDR1 SGHNT, CDR2 YYREEE (reference sequence). The CDR3 loop spans 16 amino acids. Here the CDR3 DNA reads TGTGCCAGCAGCTTGGGTCAGGAGGGGTTGGACACTGAAGCTTTCTTT. Translated: CASSLGQEGLDTEAFF.

This chain links TRBV7-6 with TRBJ2-3; 13 bases align to TRBD2. The V and J ends lost 3 bases and 3 bases, in that order; junction bases with no gene match: 9. Germline CDR1 reads SGHVS; CDR2 reads FNYEAQ. The CDR3 is 18 amino acids. Here the CDR3 DNA reads TGTGCCAGCAGCTTGACTAGCGGGGGGCCCTTGGGGACAGATACGCAGTATTTT. Amino acids: CASSLTSGGPLGTDTQYF.

Only a few counts were recorded for this clone. V usage is TRBV12-3 or TRBV12-4 and J usage is TRBJ1-1; 8 bases fit TRBD1. Trimming cost V 3 bases and J 5 bases; bases outside gene matches: 2. CDR3 length: 13 residues. The CDR3 protein is CASSLDRATEAFF. The DNA for the CDR3 is TGTGCCAGCAGTTTGGACAGGGCGACTGAAGCTTTCTTT.

CDR3 loop: CASSPPTTDTQYF. The CDR3, as DNA: TGTGCCAGCAGCCCCCCTACGACAGATACGCAGTATTTT. This chain uses TRBV2 with TRBJ2-3; no clear D. The germline V gene has CDR1 SNHLY and CDR2 FYNNEI. V lost 6 bases and J 3 bases, leaving 10 bases between the germline ends. The CDR3 length is 13 residues.

The rearrangement uses TRBV2 and TRBJ2-5; D is possibly TRBD1 (6 bases). CDR1 and CDR2 from the germline V gene are SNHLY and FYNNEI. With 6 bases removed from V and 5 bases from J, the gap between germline ends came to 13 bases. The CDR3 sequence is 13 residues long. The chain's CDR3 is CASRIQGLETQYF. The DNA of the CDR3 is TGTGCCAGCAGAATACAGGGATTGGAGACCCAGTACTTC.

This clone is a singleton in its sample. The chain carries TRBV9 and TRBJ2-2; 11 bases fit TRBD1. V lost 3 bases, J lost 3 bases, and 7 bases stayed unmatched. Germline CDR1 is SGDLS and CDR2 is YYNGEE. The CDR3 covers 17 residues. The CDR3 sequence is CASSATGTGGYTGELFF. CDR3 bases: TGTGCCAGCAGCGCCACCGGGACAGGGGGTTACACCGGGGAGCTGTTTTTT.

The chain joins TRBV7-3 to TRBJ2-2; 9 bases line up with TRBD1. Germline trimming cut 7 bases from V and 6 bases from J; bases unmatched to any gene: 9. The CDR3 is 15 amino acids. Germline V gives CDR1 SGHTA, CDR2 FQGTGA. CDR3 loop: CASNATGGKAGELFF. The CDR3, as DNA: TGTGCCAGCAACGCCACAGGGGGCAAGGCCGGGGAGCTGTTTTTT. Full variable domain (rest looked up from reference TRBV7-3 and TRBJ2-2): GAGVSQTPSNKVTEKGKYVELRCDPISGHTALYWYRQSLGQGPEFLIYFQGTGAADDSGLPNDRFFAVRPEGSVSTLKIQRTERGDSAVYLCASNATGGKAGELFFGEGSRLTVL.

Here the CDR3 reads CASSPSPYRGRQFGYTF. CDR3 in DNA: TGTGCCAGCAGCCCGAGCCCATACAGGGGGCGCCAGTTTGGCTACACCTTC. V gene TRBV7-9 combines with J gene TRBJ1-2; 9 bases are shared with TRBD1. V lost 5 bases, J lost 7 bases, and 17 bases stayed unmatched. Germline V lookup: CDR1 SEHNR, CDR2 FQNEAQ (reference sequence). The CDR3 is made up of 17 amino acids. The full variable domain, its missing parts supplied by reference TRBV7-9 and TRBJ1-2, is DTGVSQNPRHKITKRGQNVTFRCDPISEHNRLYWYRQTLGQGPEFLTYFQNEAQLEKSRLLSDRFSAERPKGSFSTLEIQRTEQGDSAMYLCASSPSPYRGRQFGYTFGSGTRLTVV.

The V and J genes are TRBV7-2 and TRBJ2-5; possible D gene TRBD1, 6 bases. The germline V and J ends were trimmed by 4 bases and 5 bases, with 17 bases remaining between them. Per germline, CDR1 SGHTA and CDR2 FQGNSA. The CDR3 consists of 15 residues. For the CDR3, the DNA is TGTGCCAGCAGCTCGACCCCCAGGGGTAAGGAGACCCAGTACTTC. This sequence encodes CASSSTPRGKETQYF.

The J gene is TRBJ1-4, the V gene TRBV6-5, with a weak D call TRBD1 (6 bases). The V gene lost 4 bases and the J gene lost 5 bases, with 14 bases spanning the gap. The CDR3 is 15 residues long. CDR1 is MNHEY and CDR2 is SVGAGI in the germline V gene. The CDR3 bases are TGTGCCAGCAGTTCTGGGGGCGCTTCGAATGAAAAACTGTTTTTT. Protein product: CASSSGGASNEKLFF.

The genes are TRBV7-2 and TRBJ2-7; 9 nucleotides line up with TRBD2. The ends lost 0 bases at V and 1 base at J; junction bases unmatched: 4. The germline gives CDR1 SGHTA, CDR2 FQGNSA. This CDR3 is 16 amino acids long. CDR3 DNA: TGTGCCAGCAGCTTAGCGAGCGGGGGGCTGTCCTACGAGCAGTACTTC. This sequence encodes CASSLASGGLSYEQYF.

This chain joins TRBV10-3 and TRBJ1-6; 10 bases align to TRBD1. Germline V lookup: CDR1 ENHRY, CDR2 SYGVKD. The CDR3 has 16 residues. V shed 6 bases and J 7 bases; nucleotides not matched to a gene: 9. CDR3 coding DNA: TGTGCCATCAGGGAAAGACAGGGGGCGGAAAATTCACCCCTCCACTTT. Protein product: CAIRERQGAENSPLHF.

J is TRBJ1-2 and V is TRBV6-4; D gene uncertain. V lost 3 bases and J 3 bases, leaving 14 bases between the germline ends. CDR3 size: 15 residues. Germline CDR1 and CDR2: MRHNA and SNTAGT. CDR3 DNA sequence: TGTGCCAGCAGTGAGTTCCCAGGTTCGGACTATGGCTACACCTTC. Its protein is CASSEFPGSDYGYTF.

This clone was seen more than once but under ten times. This sequence joins TRBV7-9 and TRBJ2-4, with 7 bases lining up with TRBD2. The ends lost 5 bases at V and 4 bases at J; junction bases unmatched: 11. Germline CDR1 SEHNR, CDR2 FQNEAQ (reference sequence). The CDR3 covers 16 residues. The CDR3, as DNA: TGTGCCAGCAGCGCCGGCGCGGGGGTAAATAAAAACATTCAGTACTTC. Encoded protein: CASSAGAGVNKNIQYF.

V usage is TRBV3-1 (or the pseudogene TRBV3-2) and J usage is TRBJ2-1, with 7 positions matching TRBD2. V was pared by 2 bases and J by 0 bases, with 7 bases of the junction left unmatched. The CDR3 has 17 amino acids. Germline V gene sequence: CDR1 LGHDT, CDR2 YNNKEL (reference sequence). The CDR3 here is CASSQWGGGTSYNEQFF. The CDR3 nucleotides are TGTGCCAGCAGCCAATGGGGCGGGGGTACCTCCTACAATGAGCAGTTCTTC.

The chain carries TRBV20-1 and TRBJ2-3, with 9 bases fitting TRBD2. The germline gives CDR1 DFQATT, CDR2 SNEGSKA (reference sequence). The CDR3 covers 11 residues. CDR3 loop: CGGGAEDTQYF. The CDR3 DNA follows: TGCGGCGGGGGGGCCGAAGATACGCAGTATTTT.

V is TRBV11-3 and J is TRBJ2-5; D is possibly TRBD2 (5 bases). This CDR3 has 14 residues. V was shortened by 5 bases and J by 4 bases, with 14 bases between the two germline ends. Germline CDR1 SGHNT, CDR2 YENEEA. The CDR3 nucleotides read TGTGCCAGCAGCGCGGGCGGTCGGGGAGAGACCCAGTACTTC. It codes for CASSAGGRGETQYF.

This rearrangement joins TRBV14 to TRBJ1-2; TRBD1 is a possible D gene (5 bases). Germline CDR1 is SGHDN and CDR2 is FVKESK. The CDR3 extends over 15 amino acids. The V end was cut by 0 bases, the J end by 5 bases, with 13 bases between. The CDR3 nucleotides are TGTGCCAGCAGCCAAGATTTCACAGGCGATTATGGCTACACCTTC. Amino acid sequence: CASSQDFTGDYGYTF. The full variable domain, its missing parts supplied by reference TRBV14 and TRBJ1-2, is EAGVTQFPSHSVIEKGQTVTLRCDPISGHDNLYWYRRVMGKEIKFLLHFVKESKQDESGMPNNRFLAERTGGTYSTLKVQPAELEDSGVYFCASSQDFTGDYGYTFGSGTRLTVV.

V and J are TRBV19 and TRBJ1-1, with 9 bases identical to TRBD1. CDR1 is LNHDA, CDR2 SQIVND, per germline (reference sequence). V trimming: 5 bases; J trimming: 4 bases; junction bases outside the gene matches: 5. The CDR3 length is 14 residues. CDR3 bases: TGTGCCAGTAGTCCAACAGGGGGCGGCACTGAAGCTTTCTTT. It translates to CASSPTGGGTEAFF.

The chain combines TRBV9 with TRBJ1-1; a possible D gene is TRBD1 (6 bases). The CDR3 length is 14 residues. Deletions cut 0 bases from V and 4 bases from J, with 10 bases between. The germline CDR1 and CDR2 sequences are SGDLS and YYNGEE. The CDR3: CASSVAGGATEAFF. CDR3 sequence (DNA): TGTGCCAGCAGCGTAGCGGGGGGGGCCACTGAAGCTTTCTTT.

V gene TRBV11-2 combines with J gene TRBJ2-7; TRBD1 agrees at 7 bases. After removal of 4 bases from V and 2 bases from J, the junction contained 5 bases not matched to a gene. The germline gives CDR1 SGHAT, CDR2 FQNNGV. The CDR3 runs 14 residues. The CDR3 is CASSSGQGAYEQYF. As DNA, the CDR3 is TGTGCCAGCAGCTCCGGGCAGGGGGCCTACGAGCAGTACTTC.

The V gene is TRBV30, the J gene TRBJ1-5; 10 bases map to TRBD1. V trimming: 2 bases; J trimming: 2 bases; junction bases outside the gene matches: 12. The CDR3 totals 18 residues. Germline V gives CDR1 GTSNPN, CDR2 SVGIG (reference sequence). The CDR3 spells CAWSTRQGAWAGNQPQHF. CDR3 DNA: TGTGCCTGGAGTACCCGACAGGGGGCTTGGGCTGGCAATCAGCCCCAGCATTTT.